This T cell receptor (beta chain) was obtained from a study of cytomegalovirus exposure and HLA in healthy donors. General study findings and limits: According to an earlier analysis, most TCR beta V segments yielded productive rearrangements about 90% or about 30% of the time.

With 60 Vbeta and 13 Jbeta primers, the PCR was carried out. In the authors' methods: Later reanalysis found 70 million to 95 million unique TCR beta chains, about 10 million of them shared. Profiled with immunoSEQ multiplex PCR; TCRdb holds only in-frame clones, not every one. The D gene and trimming were derived from the DNA, and the V and J assignments and clone size from that table. This sample's table reports more than 100,000 clones. Remarks on this clone: What it recognizes is unknown.

The CDR3 extends over 14 amino acids. Per germline, CDR1 SEHNR and CDR2 FQNEAQ (reference sequence). V lost 7 bases and J lost 4, with 16 bases in between. The TCR sequence derives from a woman in her forties in good health and CMV-seronegative. The chain has TRBV7-9 and TRBJ2-5, with D maybe TRBD1 (5 bases). Sequences were obtained from PBMCs. The CDR3: CASTPWQGGETQYF. In DNA, the CDR3 is TGTGCCAGCACTCCTTGGCAGGGCGGAGAGACCCAGTACTTC.